The 30 T cell receptor beta chains presented below share a single source sample, sequenced in a study of shared clonotypes between healthy human individuals. Positive CCR7 selection of CD45RO-negative cells yielded the naive CD8 cells, and terminally differentiated effector memory CD45RA+ cells were excluded. Assay used: immunoSEQ multiplex PCR; TCRdb lists only in-frame clones, some missing. The table records around 1.9 million clones, 85% to 95% of them present only once. The sequenced material came from naive CD8+ T cells from PBMCs. These receptors came from a man younger than 35 in good health. Some clones in this sample may be carry-over from other donors' samples.

The V call is TRBV7-8, the J call TRBJ2-5; 10 bases fit TRBD1. The V and J ends lost 3 bases and 4 bases, in that order; junction bases with no gene match: 8. The CDR3 runs 16 residues. Germline V gives CDR1 SGHVS, CDR2 FQNEAQ. As DNA, the CDR3 is TGTGCCAGCAGCTTGCGCCGGGACAGGGGTGGAGAGACCCAGTACTTC. This translates into CASSLRRDRGGETQYF.

The rearrangement uses TRBV7-3 and TRBJ2-1; 13 nucleotides line up with TRBD2. This CDR3 spans 17 amino acids. After removal of 5 bases from V and 7 bases from J, the junction contained 11 bases not matched to a gene. Per germline, CDR1 SGHTA and CDR2 FQGTGA. This CDR3 reads CASSPKGTSGKGNEQFF. The DNA for the CDR3 is TGTGCCAGCAGCCCAAAAGGGACTAGCGGGAAGGGGAATGAGCAGTTCTTC.

Only one count was recorded for this clone. The chain employs TRBV27 and TRBJ2-7, with D possibly matching TRBD2 (7 bases). The CDR3 has 15 residues. Germline CDR1 reads MNHEY; CDR2 reads SMNVEV (reference sequence). Trimming took 2 bases from V and 1 from J, leaving 12 bases between them. CDR3 protein: CASSLTAGTSYEQYF. DNA of the CDR3: TGTGCCAGCAGTTTAACAGCGGGGACATCCTACGAGCAGTACTTC.

The CDR3 sequence is CAWSPPGPEGEQFF. CDR3 coding DNA: TGTGCCTGGAGTCCCCCTGGCCCTGAGGGTGAGCAGTTCTTC. The chain employs TRBV30 and TRBJ2-1; D may be TRBD2 (5 bases). Trimming took 2 bases from V and 9 from J, leaving 17 bases between them. The CDR3 is 14 amino acids. CDR1 GTSNPN and CDR2 SVGIG come from the germline V gene (reference sequence). Full variable domain (remainder filled in from reference TRBV30 and TRBJ2-1): SQTIHQWPATLVQPVGSPLSLECTVEGTSNPNLYWYRQAAGRGLQLLFYSVGIGQISSEVPQNLSASRPQDRQFILSSKKLLLSDSGFYLCAWSPPGPEGEQFFGPGTRLTVL.

This chain's CDR3 is CASSFFGGVGEAFF. In DNA, the CDR3 is TGTGCCAGCAGTTTTTTTGGGGGTGTAGGTGAAGCTTTCTTT. The chain couples TRBV27 to TRBJ1-1, with a tentative D call TRBD1 (5 bases). This CDR3 contains 14 residues. The germline V and J ends were trimmed by 3 bases and 7 bases, with 15 bases remaining between them. Germline V gene sequence: CDR1 MNHEY, CDR2 SMNVEV (reference sequence).

V usage is TRBV5-8 and J usage is TRBJ1-2; D might be TRBD1 (5 bases). The CDR3 spans 15 residues. CDR1 and CDR2 (germline): SGHTS, YDEGEE. V dropped 3 bases and J dropped 8 bases, with 20 bases sitting between them. Here the CDR3 reads CASSSHEGLVVGYTF. The CDR3, as DNA: TGTGCCAGCAGCTCCCACGAGGGACTGGTCGTGGGCTACACCTTC.

Details on this clone: Other DNA sequences of this sample code for an identical CDR3. V is TRBV27 and J is TRBJ2-7; no firm D call. The germline gives CDR1 MNHEY, CDR2 SMNVEV (reference sequence). Trimming took off 5 bases at V and 3 bases at J, with 5 bases between the two ends. CDR3 length equals 11 residues. CDR3 amino acids: CASSSSYEQYF. CDR3 nucleotides: TGTGCCAGCAGTAGTAGCTACGAGCAGTACTTC.

The chain combines TRBV6-5 with TRBJ2-1; TRBD2 matches 9 bases. V dropped 1 base and J dropped 5; count of bases not matched to a gene: 3. Per the germline V gene, CDR1 is MNHEY and CDR2 is SVGAGI. CDR3 size: 15 residues. The CDR3 loop is CASSYFSGSDNEQFF. The CDR3 nucleotides are TGTGCCAGCAGTTACTTTAGCGGGAGCGACAATGAGCAGTTCTTC.

This chain joins TRBV7-9 and TRBJ2-3; TRBD2 agrees at 10 bases. CDR3 length equals 16 residues. Per germline, CDR1 SEHNR and CDR2 FQNEAQ (reference sequence). Trimming took 8 bases from V and 4 from J; bases not matched to a gene: 12. CDR3 nucleotides: TGTGCCAGCGATAAATCCCCTAGCGGGAGACCAGATACGCAGTATTTT. It translates to CASDKSPSGRPDTQYF.

J is TRBJ2-7 and V is TRBV27; the match to TRBD1 covers 9 bases. The germline V gene has CDR1 MNHEY and CDR2 SMNVEV (reference sequence). The CDR3 totals 13 residues. The V and J ends lost 7 bases and 2 bases, in that order; junction bases with no gene match: 3. As DNA, the CDR3 is TGTGCCAGCATGGGACAGGGAACCTACGAGCAGTACTTC. Protein sequence: CASMGQGTYEQYF.

The rearrangement joins TRBV9 to TRBJ1-5, with D possibly being TRBD1 (5 bases). Germline V gives CDR1 SGDLS, CDR2 YYNGEE. The V end lost 0 bases, the J end lost 6 bases, and 10 bases lay between the germline ends. The CDR3 extends over 14 amino acids. This chain's CDR3 is CASSVARDGQPQHF. In nucleotides, the CDR3 is TGTGCCAGCAGCGTAGCTAGGGACGGTCAGCCCCAGCATTTT. Full variable domain (rest looked up from reference TRBV9 and TRBJ1-5): DSGVTQTPKHLITATGQRVTLRCSPRSGDLSVYWYQQSLDQGLQFLIQYYNGEERAKGNILERFSAQQFPDLHSELNLSSLELGDSALYFCASSVARDGQPQHFGDGTRLSIL.

The chain uses TRBV4-1 and TRBJ2-7; TRBD2 aligns across 7 bases. Trimming took 3 bases from V and 1 from J; bases not matched to a gene: 9. CDR3 length: 16 residues. Germline V gives CDR1 MGHRA, CDR2 YSYEKL. For the CDR3, the DNA is TGCGCCAGCAGCCACACCGGGCTAGCGGTGTCCTACGAGCAGTACTTC. Translating gives CASSHTGLAVSYEQYF.

The table lists this clone with a count of one. The chain joins TRBV28 to TRBJ1-2; D possibly corresponds to TRBD1 (5 bases). The germline V gene has CDR1 MDHEN and CDR2 SYDVKM. This CDR3 spans 13 amino acids. V shed 7 bases and J shed 6 bases, with 15 bases lying between them. The CDR3 bases are TGTGCCAGCATCCACGACAGAGTTGATGGCTACACCTTC. Amino acids: CASIHDRVDGYTF.

V is TRBV6-5 and J is TRBJ2-7, with a tentative D call TRBD2 (5 bases). V gave up 8 bases and J gave up 0 bases, with 17 bases separating them. CDR3 length: 15 amino acids. The germline CDR1 and CDR2 sequences are MNHEY and SVGAGI. CDR3 nucleotides: TGTGCCAGCGGCCCTTATAGCGCCAACTCCTACGAGCAGTACTTC. It is translated as CASGPYSANSYEQYF.

CDR3 residues: CASSWNRDLISSPMGYTF. The CDR3 DNA follows: TGTGCCAGCAGTTGGAACCGGGACCTGATTTCATCCCCAATGGGCTACACCTTC. The rearrangement joins TRBV7-9 to TRBJ1-2, with a possible D match to TRBD1 (5 bases). V was trimmed by 6 bases and J by 8 bases, leaving 31 bases between them. The CDR3 is 18 residues long. Germline V gene data show CDR1 as SEHNR and CDR2 as FQNEAQ (reference sequence).

The chain has TRBV30 and TRBJ2-6; D gene ambiguous. Between the trimmed V and J ends, which lost 6 bases and 0 bases, there was a span of 12 bases. The CDR3 covers 15 residues. Per germline, CDR1 GTSNPN and CDR2 SVGIG (reference sequence). Here the CDR3 DNA reads TGTGCCTGCGGAAGGACCTACTCTGGGGCCAACGTCCTGACTTTC. Encoded protein: CACGRTYSGANVLTF.

As regards this clone: The same CDR3 also results from other DNA sequences found in this sample. The CDR3 nucleotides read TGTGCCAGCAGCGAGGGAGGAGTGAACACTGAAGCTTTCTTT. Its translation is CASSEGGVNTEAFF. V is TRBV9 and J is TRBJ1-1; no clear D gene. This CDR3 is 14 amino acids long. V lost 3 bases and J 0 bases, leaving 9 bases between the germline ends. CDR1 is SGDLS and CDR2 is YYNGEE in the germline V gene.

The chain links TRBV9 to TRBJ2-1; TRBD2 matches at 8 bases. Trimming cost V 0 bases and J 4 bases; bases outside gene matches: 9. The germline V gene has CDR1 SGDLS and CDR2 YYNGEE. The CDR3 covers 17 residues. This CDR3 reads CASSVGGAGGSYNEQFF. CDR3 in DNA: TGTGCCAGCAGCGTAGGGGGCGCGGGAGGTAGTTACAATGAGCAGTTCTTC.

Comments on this clone: At the DNA level, this CDR3 is encoded by other sequences in the same sample as well. The chain carries TRBV11-2 and TRBJ1-5; tentatively, D is TRBD1 (5 bases). Between the trimmed V and J ends, which lost 5 bases and 0 bases, there was a span of 11 bases. The CDR3 runs to 15 residues. Germline V lookup: CDR1 SGHAT, CDR2 FQNNGV. The CDR3 bases are TGTGCCAGCAGCCTGGGGGGGAATAGCAATCAGCCCCAGCATTTT. It codes for CASSLGGNSNQPQHF. The full variable domain, in which reference TRBV11-2 and TRBJ1-5 provide the parts outside the CDR3, is EAGVAQSPRYKIIEKRQSVAFWCNPISGHATLYWYQQILGQGPKLLIQFQNNGVVDDSQLPKDRFSAERLKGVDSTLKIQPAKLEDSAVYLCASSLGGNSNQPQHFGDGTRLSIL.

The chain couples TRBV7-6 to TRBJ2-3, with 10 bases aligning to TRBD2. Germline V gene lookup returns CDR1 SGHVS and CDR2 FNYEAQ. CDR3 length equals 16 residues. Losses at the gene ends were 1 base for V and 4 bases for J; bases not matched to a gene: 5. The CDR3 reads CASSLVAGGSSDTQYF. The CDR3 DNA reads as TGTGCCAGCAGCTTAGTAGCGGGAGGTTCCTCAGATACGCAGTATTTT. The whole variable domain, remainder taken from reference TRBV7-6 and TRBJ2-3, is GAGVSQSPRYKVTKRGQDVALRCDPISGHVSLYWYRQALGQGPEFLTYFNYEAQQDKSGLPNDRFSAERPEGSISTLTIQRTEQRDSAMYRCASSLVAGGSSDTQYFGPGTRLTVL.

The gene calls are TRBV10-3 and TRBJ1-5, with TRBD1 as a possible D gene (5 bases). The CDR3 loop spans 12 amino acids. Germline V gives CDR1 ENHRY, CDR2 SYGVKD. V lost 6 bases, J lost 13 bases, and 16 bases lay in between. The CDR3 bases are TGTGCCATCAGGGAGGAGGGGTTAGGGCAGCATTTT. Its protein is CAIREEGLGQHF.

The chain carries TRBV7-2 and TRBJ2-1; a possible D gene is TRBD2 (6 bases). The CDR3 runs 12 residues. The V and J ends lost 5 bases and 6 bases respectively, with 8 bases between them. Germline V gene lookup returns CDR1 SGHTA and CDR2 FQGNSA. Here the CDR3 DNA reads TGTGCCAGCAGCCTACTAGCCAATGAGCAGTTCTTC. Its protein product is CASSLLANEQFF. The full variable domain, completed using reference TRBV7-2 and TRBJ2-1, is GAGVSQSPSNKVTEKGKDVELRCDPISGHTALYWYRQSLGQGLEFLIYFQGNSAPDKSGLPSDRFSAERTGGSVSTLTIQRTQQEDSAVYLCASSLLANEQFFGPGTRLTVL.

This chain uses TRBV27 with TRBJ1-1, with D possibly TRBD1 on 6 matching bases. This CDR3 has 12 residues. Germline lookup yields CDR1 MNHEY and CDR2 SMNVEV (reference sequence). Trimming stripped 6 bases from V and 7 bases from J, with 12 bases between. The CDR3 loop is CASREGGSEAFF. The CDR3 coding sequence is TGTGCCAGCAGGGAGGGGGGCAGTGAAGCTTTCTTT.

J is TRBJ2-7 and V is TRBV5-1, with a tentative D call TRBD1 (5 bases). Per germline, CDR1 SGHRS and CDR2 YFSETQ. This CDR3 region has 16 residues. V was trimmed by 0 bases and J by 2 bases, leaving 15 bases between them. DNA of the CDR3: TGCGCCAGCAGCTTGGTCCCGGGCAGGGCAACCTACGAGCAGTACTTC. Its protein is CASSLVPGRATYEQYF.

V and J are TRBV19 and TRBJ2-1, with 11 positions matching TRBD2. The germline CDR1 and CDR2 sequences are LNHDA and SQIVND (reference sequence). The junction had 8 bases not matched to a gene; V was cut back by 7 bases and J by 6 bases. The CDR3 has 15 amino acids. The CDR3 region is CASTEGTSGFNEQFF. CDR3 in DNA: TGTGCCAGTACCGAGGGGACTAGCGGATTCAATGAGCAGTTCTTC.

The rearrangement joins TRBV5-4 to TRBJ1-5, with 8 bases lining up with TRBD1. Germline V CDR1 and CDR2: SGHNT, YYREEE (reference sequence). This CDR3 region has 16 residues. V trimming: 4 bases; J trimming: 3 bases; junction bases outside the gene matches: 9. The CDR3: CASSIDGQGPNQPQHF. In DNA, the CDR3 is TGTGCCAGCAGCATAGACGGACAGGGACCCAATCAGCCCCAGCATTTT.

This chain links TRBV19 with TRBJ2-1; no definite D call. The germline V and J ends were trimmed by 4 bases and 1 base, with 5 bases remaining between them. From germline, CDR1 is LNHDA and CDR2 SQIVND (reference sequence). The CDR3 consists of 13 residues. The CDR3 here is CASSKFSYNEQFF. CDR3 sequence (DNA): TGTGCCAGTAGTAAGTTTTCCTACAATGAGCAGTTCTTC.

This chain joins TRBV5-6 and TRBJ2-7; tentatively, D is TRBD1 (5 bases). Germline V gene lookup returns CDR1 SGHDT and CDR2 YYEEEE. This CDR3 has 11 amino acids. The ends were cut back, 4 bases at V and 6 bases at J, with 8 bases in the middle. The CDR3 DNA follows: TGTGCCAGCAGCGCGACAGCCGAGCAGTACTTC. It yields the protein CASSATAEQYF.

The CDR3 DNA is TGTGCCAGCAGCTATGGGACGGGGGTCGTCGAAGCTTTCTTT. This gives the protein CASSYGTGVVEAFF. The chain carries TRBV27 and TRBJ1-1; D possibly corresponds to TRBD1 (5 bases). CDR1 MNHEY and CDR2 SMNVEV come from the germline V gene (reference sequence). The CDR3 is 14 residues long. The V end was cut by 6 bases, the J end by 8 bases, with 19 bases between.

This sequence joins TRBV30 and TRBJ2-1, with a possible D match to TRBD2 (6 bases). The ends were cut back, 4 bases at V and 0 bases at J, with 10 bases in the middle. The CDR3 sequence is 14 residues long. In germline, CDR1 is GTSNPN, CDR2 SVGIG (reference sequence). DNA for the CDR3: TGTGCCTGGAAATTGGGGGGCTCCTACAATGAGCAGTTCTTC. It is translated as CAWKLGGSYNEQFF. Complete variable domain (other parts from reference TRBV30 and TRBJ2-1): SQTIHQWPATLVQPVGSPLSLECTVEGTSNPNLYWYRQAAGRGLQLLFYSVGIGQISSEVPQNLSASRPQDRQFILSSKKLLLSDSGFYLCAWKLGGSYNEQFFGPGTRLTVL.